The 6 T cell receptor beta chains listed next were all sequenced from one sample in a study of identifying expanded T cells in peripheral blood. The protocol was immunoSEQ multiplex PCR, while the TCRdb copy is restricted to in-frame clones and leaves out a portion. The sample contains approximately 130,000 clones, 75% to 90% of which appear only once. The specimen sequenced was blood. These receptors were taken from a person aged 18 to 70 in good health.

This chain uses TRBV19 with TRBJ1-5; no definite D call. The germline V gene has CDR1 LNHDA and CDR2 SQIVND (reference sequence). The CDR3 consists of 14 residues. V was shortened by 6 bases and J by 0 bases, with 9 bases between the two germline ends. The DNA of the CDR3 is TGTGCCAGTAGAAACCTCGATAGCAATCAGCCCCAGCATTTT. Its translation: CASRNLDSNQPQHF.

This clone has only one observation. V and J are TRBV28 and TRBJ2-6, with TRBD1 matching 8 bases. This CDR3 has 18 residues. Germline V gives CDR1 MDHEN, CDR2 SYDVKM. V was clipped by 2 bases and J by 2 bases; unmatched bases: 8. The CDR3 nucleotides read TGTGCCAGCAGTTTAAGGAGGCAGGGGGCTGCTGGGGCCAACGTCCTGACTTTC. Its protein product is CASSLRRQGAAGANVLTF.

J is TRBJ2-7 and V is TRBV27, with 7 bases fitting TRBD2. Germline CDR1 is MNHEY and CDR2 is SMNVEV (reference sequence). Germline trimming cut 8 bases from V and 5 bases from J; bases unmatched to any gene: 6. CDR3 length: 12 amino acids. CDR3 in amino acids: CASGLAADEQYF. The CDR3 nucleotides are TGTGCCAGCGGGCTAGCGGCCGACGAGCAGTACTTC.

With respect to this clone: Other DNA sequences in this sample translate to the same CDR3. This sequence joins TRBV14 and TRBJ2-7, with no clear D. V shed 1 base and J shed 1 base, with 5 bases lying between them. CDR3 length: 13 amino acids. The V gene's germline CDR1 is SGHDN and CDR2 FVKESK. CDR3: CASSQGPSYEQYF. In DNA, the CDR3 is TGTGCCAGCAGCCAAGGGCCTTCCTACGAGCAGTACTTC. The full variable domain, completed using reference TRBV14 and TRBJ2-7, is EAGVTQFPSHSVIEKGQTVTLRCDPISGHDNLYWYRRVMGKEIKFLLHFVKESKQDESGMPNNRFLAERTGGTYSTLKVQPAELEDSGVYFCASSQGPSYEQYFGPGTRLTVT.

The V call is TRBV27, the J call TRBJ2-3; 14 bases are a match to TRBD2. Looked up from germline, CDR1 is MNHEY and CDR2 is SMNVEV (reference sequence). V lost 5 bases and J lost 5; bases outside the gene matches: 6. The CDR3 is made up of 16 amino acids. The CDR3 region has the DNA TGTGCCAGCAGTCCGACTAGCGGGAGGGCGAAAGATACGCAGTATTTT. It is translated as CASSPTSGRAKDTQYF.

The chain joins TRBV7-2 to TRBJ1-5, with D maybe TRBD1 (5 bases). The V end lost 4 bases, the J end lost 0 bases, and 16 bases lay between the germline ends. Germline loops: CDR1 SGHTA, CDR2 FQGNSA. The CDR3 totals 17 residues. In DNA form, the CDR3 reads TGTGCCAGCAGCTCCACAGGTTCCAGTTATAGCAATCAGCCCCAGCATTTT. Translated, it gives CASSSTGSSYSNQPQHF.